What follows are 24 T cell receptor beta chains derived from one specimen sequenced in a study of shared clonotypes between healthy human individuals. Only in-frame clones appear in the TCRdb table, and some are missing; sequencing was by immunoSEQ multiplex PCR. The repertoire consists of about 2 million clones, with roughly 94% occurring once and the leading ten covering under 0.15%. The sequenced material came from naive CD4+ T cells sorted from blood. Indicated subset: CD45RA+ positively selected. The receptors stem from a man between 18 and 35 years old in good health.

CDR3 DNA sequence: TGTGCCACACAGGGGGCCTATGGCTACACCTTC. Translating it yields CATQGAYGYTF. The V gene is TRBV10-3, the J gene TRBJ1-2; TRBD1 matches 9 bases. With V trimmed by 10 bases and J by 4 bases, 1 base remained unmatched. The germline CDR1 and CDR2 sequences are ENHRY and SYGVKD. The CDR3 runs 11 residues.

J is TRBJ2-7 and V is TRBV6-6; tentative D call: TRBD2 (6 bases). CDR3 length equals 14 residues. Germline V gene sequence: CDR1 MNHNY, CDR2 SVGAGI (reference sequence). Trimming stripped 6 bases from V and 0 bases from J, with 12 bases between. The CDR3, as DNA: TGTGCCAGCAGCCGGGACTCAAGCTCCTACGAGCAGTACTTC. Translating it yields CASSRDSSSYEQYF.

This clone appeared once. This chain links TRBV27 with TRBJ2-2; 13 bases are shared with TRBD2. The CDR3 sequence is 19 residues long. CDR1 MNHEY and CDR2 SMNVEV come from the germline V gene (reference sequence). J was trimmed by 2 bases and V by 5 bases; bases with no gene match: 11. The CDR3 reads CASSPYLGLAGANTGELFF. CDR3 bases: TGTGCCAGCAGTCCCTACCTAGGACTAGCGGGAGCCAACACCGGGGAGCTGTTTTTT.

The chain couples TRBV5-6 to TRBJ1-2; TRBD1 is a possible D gene (5 bases). V was shortened by 2 bases and J by 8 bases, with 10 bases between the two germline ends. The CDR3 has 12 amino acids. Germline lookup yields CDR1 SGHDT and CDR2 YYEEEE. For the CDR3, the DNA is TGTGCCAGCAGCTTAAACGGGGACGGCTACACCTTC. It translates to CASSLNGDGYTF.

V and J are TRBV6-5 and TRBJ2-4; D gene ambiguous. Trimming removed 6 bases from V and 6 bases from J, with 12 bases in between. The germline gives CDR1 MNHEY, CDR2 SVGAGI. The CDR3 consists of 13 residues. In DNA, the CDR3 is TGTGCCAGCAGGGACCCGTTCGTAAACATTCAGTACTTC. Amino acids: CASRDPFVNIQYF.

The chain is built from TRBV5-4 and TRBJ2-7, with a tentative D call TRBD1 (5 bases). The CDR3 is 15 amino acids. Trimming took off 0 bases at V and 4 bases at J, with 14 bases between the two ends. Per the germline V gene, CDR1 is SGHNT and CDR2 is YYREEE (reference sequence). The CDR3 region has the DNA TGTGCCAGCAGCTTGGAGTGGACACCCGATTACGAGCAGTACTTC. Residues: CASSLEWTPDYEQYF.

The V gene is TRBV5-1, the J gene TRBJ2-7, with 11 bases fitting TRBD2. V gave up 0 bases and J gave up 6 bases; unmatched junction bases: 14. The CDR3 consists of 18 residues. The germline CDR1 and CDR2 sequences are SGHRS and YFSETQ. The CDR3 protein is CASSLDTSGSWPSGEQYF. The CDR3 DNA follows: TGCGCCAGCAGCTTGGATACTAGCGGGAGTTGGCCCTCGGGCGAGCAGTACTTC.

With respect to this clone: Other DNA variants within this sample encode the same CDR3. V and J are TRBV5-4 and TRBJ2-7, with D perhaps matching TRBD1 (5 bases). Between the trimmed V and J ends, which lost 4 bases and 3 bases, there was a span of 8 bases. The germline V gene encodes CDR1 SGHNT and CDR2 YYREEE (reference sequence). The CDR3 covers 12 residues. The DNA for the CDR3 is TGTGCCAGCAGCGGCCAGGGCTACGAGCAGTACTTC. Translating it yields CASSGQGYEQYF.

The chain is built from TRBV27 and TRBJ2-3; D is uncertain. The CDR3 extends over 12 amino acids. V was trimmed by 6 bases and J by 4 bases, leaving 8 bases between them. Germline values: CDR1 MNHEY, CDR2 SMNVEV (reference sequence). CDR3 DNA sequence: TGTGCCAGCAGCTCACTCGCAGATACGCAGTATTTT. Translated, it gives CASSSLADTQYF.

The V call is TRBV12-5, the J call TRBJ1-3; D call uncertain. The CDR3 extends over 14 amino acids. V lost 5 bases to trimming and J lost 0 bases, with 8 bases between them. Germline V gives CDR1 LGHNT, CDR2 FRNRAP. CDR3 protein: CASGAGSSGNTIYF. The CDR3 region has the DNA TGTGCTAGTGGTGCGGGGAGCTCTGGAAACACCATATATTTT.

In nucleotides, the CDR3 is TGTGCCACCAAACTCTGGTACCAGCCCCAGCATTTT. Translating it yields CATKLWYQPQHF. The V and J genes are TRBV28 and TRBJ1-5; D remains unclear. V lost 10 bases, J lost 7 bases, and 14 bases lay in between. There are 12 residues in the CDR3. Germline CDR1 and CDR2: MDHEN and SYDVKM.

The chain combines TRBV10-3 with TRBJ1-1; possibly TRBD1 for D (6 bases). With 6 bases removed from V and 0 bases from J, the gap between germline ends came to 11 bases. Germline V gives CDR1 ENHRY, CDR2 SYGVKD. The length of the CDR3 is 14 residues. The CDR3 DNA sequence: TGTGCCATCAGGGACAGATACATGAACACTGAAGCTTTCTTT. It codes for CAIRDRYMNTEAFF.

V is TRBV30 and J is TRBJ1-4; tentative D call: TRBD1 (5 bases). Between the trimmed V and J ends, which lost 1 base and 4 bases, there was a span of 7 bases. The CDR3 is 13 amino acids. Germline V gene sequence: CDR1 GTSNPN, CDR2 SVGIG (reference sequence). CDR3 residues: CAWSGDGNEKLFF. The CDR3 nucleotides are TGTGCCTGGAGTGGGGACGGTAATGAAAAACTGTTTTTT.

The gene calls are TRBV4-1 and TRBJ1-4, with TRBD1 matching 7 bases. CDR3 length: 19 amino acids. The ends lost 1 base at V and 7 bases at J; junction bases unmatched: 18. CDR1 is MGHRA and CDR2 is YSYEKL in the germline V gene. CDR3 region: CASSQAHFRTGVTGEKLFF. CDR3 DNA sequence: TGCGCCAGCAGCCAAGCCCACTTTCGAACAGGGGTAACAGGTGAAAAACTGTTTTTT.

On this clone: An end of the junction differs from the germline gene, which may be a read error. This chain joins TRBV2 and TRBJ1-5; 8 bases are shared with TRBD1. Looked up from germline, CDR1 is SNHLY and CDR2 is FYNNEI. CDR3 length: 15 amino acids. CDR3 DNA sequence: TGTGCCAGCAGGGAAGACAGGGGCTTCAATCAGCCCCAGCATTTT. Translated, it gives CASREDRGFNQPQHF.

This chain uses TRBV4-1 with TRBJ1-2; weak D call: TRBD1 (5 bases). CDR1 is MGHRA, CDR2 YSYEKL, per germline. The CDR3 sequence is 14 residues long. V was trimmed by 1 base and J by 7 bases, leaving 13 bases between them. Written as DNA, the CDR3 is TGCGCCAGCAGCCAAGTGTCAGGGAGCGGTGGCTACACCTTC. This sequence encodes CASSQVSGSGGYTF.

This clone was counted a single time. The chain carries TRBV7-2 and TRBJ2-7; 7 positions match TRBD1. The junction had 7 bases not matched to a gene; V was cut back by 5 bases and J by 3 bases. CDR1 and CDR2 from the germline V gene are SGHTA and FQGNSA. The CDR3 is made up of 14 amino acids. The CDR3 region has the DNA TGTGCCAGCAGCACTCGGGACAGCTTCTACGAGCAGTACTTC. Translated: CASSTRDSFYEQYF.

CDR3 region: CAIRGTGGDEQFF. DNA for the CDR3: TGTGCCATCAGGGGGACAGGGGGCGATGAGCAGTTCTTC. The gene calls are TRBV10-3 and TRBJ2-1, with TRBD1 matching over 12 bases. Trimming at V came to 6 bases and at J to 8 bases, leaving 2 bases not matched to a gene. From germline, CDR1 is ENHRY and CDR2 SYGVKD. This CDR3 spans 13 amino acids.

The V call is TRBV7-6, the J call TRBJ2-6, with D possibly TRBD1 on 5 matching bases. The CDR3 runs 16 residues. Germline V gives CDR1 SGHVS, CDR2 FNYEAQ. V gave up 1 base and J gave up 4 bases, with 11 bases separating them. This CDR3 reads CASSLEGPSGANVLTF. The CDR3 DNA reads TGTGCCAGCAGCTTAGAGGGGCCTTCGGGGGCCAACGTCCTGACTTTC.

The chain is built from TRBV19 and TRBJ2-2; 7 nucleotides match TRBD1. This CDR3 has 15 amino acids. Trimming cost V 11 bases and J 3 bases; bases outside gene matches: 12. Germline values: CDR1 LNHDA, CDR2 SQIVND (reference sequence). The CDR3 coding sequence is TGTGCCTCAAAGAAGGGGGCAAGACACACCGGGGAGCTGTTTTTT. It is translated as CASKKGARHTGELFF.

Comments on this clone: Within the sample, other DNA sequences also encode this same CDR3. This chain joins TRBV9 and TRBJ2-3; TRBD2 matches 10 bases. Per germline, CDR1 SGDLS and CDR2 YYNGEE. The ends lost 1 base at V and 4 bases at J; junction bases unmatched: 6. The CDR3 sequence is 16 residues long. This CDR3 is CASSVSIAGGADTQYF. The CDR3 nucleotides are TGTGCCAGCAGCGTATCAATAGCGGGGGGCGCAGATACGCAGTATTTT.

On this clone: One junction end does not reproduce the germline sequence, and a read error may be involved. The chain's CDR3 is CASRLPGLAGSLPNF. As DNA, the CDR3 is TGTGCCAGCAGACTTCCGGGACTAGCGGGATCCCTGCCGAACTTC. The chain combines TRBV7-9 with TRBJ2-5; 13 bases fit TRBD2. CDR1 SEHNR and CDR2 FQNEAQ come from the germline V gene (reference sequence). The CDR3 has 15 amino acids. The whole variable domain, remainder taken from reference TRBV7-9 and TRBJ2-5, is DTGVSQNPRHKITKRGQNVTFRCDPISEHNRLYWYRQTLGQGPEFLTYFQNEAQLEKSRLLSDRFSAERPKGSFSTLEIQRTEQGDSAMYLCASRLPGLAGSLPNFGPGTRLLVL.

Turning to this clone: The CDR3 does not end in the conserved phenylalanine or tryptophan, so this is likely a read error. Because the CDR3's place on the DNA is in doubt, the DNA is left out and the CDR3 is given as listed by TCRdb. The V and J genes are TRBV21-1 and TRBJ2-7; TRBD2 is the table's D call and was not checked against the DNA. TRBV21-1 is shown as a pseudogene. The CDR3 sequence runs 11 residues, both termini included. CDR3 protein: CASSKLEGGGI.

The chain couples TRBV28 to TRBJ1-5; D might be TRBD1 (5 bases). Trimming pared 3 bases from V and 5 bases from J, leaving 8 bases between. The germline CDR1 and CDR2 sequences are MDHEN and SYDVKM. This CDR3 region has 13 residues. In DNA, the CDR3 is TGTGCCAGCAGTTTGCGCAGGGATCAGCCCCAGCATTTT. It codes for CASSLRRDQPQHF. Together with reference TRBV28 and TRBJ1-5, the CDR3 gives the full variable domain: DVKVTQSSRYLVKRTGEKVFLECVQDMDHENMFWYRQDPGLGLRLIYFSYDVKMKEKGDIPEGYSVSREKKERFSLILESASTNQTSMYLCASSLRRDQPQHFGDGTRLSIL.